These T cell receptor beta chains were read from a single sample in a study of blood T cell repertoires in COVID-19. The repertoire was sequenced with immunoSEQ multiplex PCR; TCRdb's copy has only in-frame clones and lacks some. The repertoire holds under 450,000 clones, 86% seen once, with just over 7% in the top ten. The source material was peripheral blood. All receptors come from a woman aged 55-69 years with COVID-19, enrolled during active disease. CDR3s include the opening cysteine and the closing phenylalanine or tryptophan. The D gene is left open where the match is weak. The size entry is marked missing in some rows and otherwise reads once, few, many or a size class.

>TRBD1|.|TRBV6-5|13|TRBJ1-5
CASSYSFGTGGGF
TGTGCCAGCAGTTACTCTTTCGGGACAGGGGGCGGTTTT
>.|.|TRBV25-1|16|TRBJ2-1
CASSDQTEIYAGEQFF
TGTGCCAGCAGTGACCAGACGGAGATCTATGCGGGGGAGCAGTTCTTC
>.|.|TRBV5-5|15|TRBJ2-6
CASSFSGTGANVLTF
TGTGCCAGCAGCTTCTCCGGTACCGGGGCCAACGTCCTGACTTTC
>.|.|TRBV5-6|16|TRBJ1-6
CASSLRGNVVDSPLHF
TGTGCCAGCAGCTTGAGAGGGAATGTGGTCGATTCACCCCTCCACTTT
>TRBD2|.|TRBV5-4|15|TRBJ2-5
CASSVRGGARETQYF
TGTGCCAGCAGCGTTCGCGGGGGGGCCAGAGAGACCCAGTACTTC
>TRBD1|.|TRBV7-3|14|TRBJ1-1
CASSSTGGNTEAFF
TGTGCCAGCAGTTCAACAGGGGGGAACACTGAAGCTTTCTTT
>.|.|TRBV5-1|14|TRBJ2-1
CASSFRQEGNEQFF
TGCGCCAGCAGCTTCCGACAAGAAGGCAATGAGCAGTTCTTC
>TRBD1|.|TRBV27|17|TRBJ1-2
CASREPTGTGHNYGYTF
TGTGCCAGCAGAGAACCGACCGGGACAGGGCATAACTATGGCTACACCTTC
>.|.|TRBV19|16|TRBJ1-6
CASSIDIYRDGSPLHF
TGTGCCAGTAGTATAGATATATACCGCGACGGGTCACCCCTCCACTTT
>TRBD1|.|TRBV19|14|TRBJ1-5
CASSNTGVGQPQHF
TGTGCCAGTAGTAATACAGGGGTTGGTCAGCCCCAGCATTTT
>TRBD1|.|TRBV18|14|TRBJ1-2
CASSPGQEGYGYTF
TGTGCCAGCTCACCGGGACAGGAGGGCTATGGCTACACCTTC
>TRBD2|.|TRBV5-6|17|TRBJ2-1
CASSLWTSGSSYNEQFF
TGTGCCAGCAGCCTCTGGACTAGCGGGAGCTCCTACAATGAGCAGTTCTTC
>.|.|TRBV4-3|18|TRBJ2-1
CASSQEATGGLPHGEQFF
TGCGCCAGCAGCCAAGAAGCGACGGGGGGCCTCCCTCACGGTGAGCAGTTCTTC
>.|.|TRBV7-9|14|TRBJ2-5
CASNLPGSGETQYF
TGTGCCAGTAATCTTCCAGGGTCCGGGGAGACCCAGTACTTC
>.|.|TRBV4-1|13|TRBJ2-7
CASSQVSTHEQYF
TGCGCCAGCAGCCAAGTGAGTACCCACGAGCAGTACTTC
>.|.|TRBV19|13|TRBJ1-1
CASQAGSNTEAFF
TGTGCCAGTCAAGCAGGGTCGAACACTGAAGCTTTCTTT
>.|few|TRBV6-2/TRBV6-3|11|TRBJ2-5
CASSLQETQYF
TGTGCCAGCAGTTTACAAGAGACCCAGTACTTC
>.|.|TRBV7-9|14|TRBJ1-3
CASSLGGSGNTIYF
TGTGCCAGCAGCCTCGGGGGATCAGGAAACACCATATATTTT
>.|.|TRBV5-5|13|TRBJ2-7
CASSFWSSYEQYF
TGTGCCAGCAGCTTTTGGAGCTCCTACGAGCAGTACTTC
>TRBD2|.|TRBV14|15|TRBJ2-5
CASKASGLLQETQYF
TGTGCCAGCAAAGCTAGCGGGCTGTTACAAGAGACCCAGTACTTC
>.|.|TRBV11-3|14|TRBJ1-1
CASSLRQGNTEAFF
TGTGCCAGCAGCTTGCGGCAGGGGAACACTGAAGCTTTCTTT
>.|.|TRBV2|15|TRBJ1-4
CASSERIGAGEKLFF
TGTGCCAGCAGTGAACGGATAGGGGCCGGAGAAAAACTGTTTTTT
>.|.|TRBV3-1/TRBV3-2|11|TRBJ2-7
CASSINYEQYF
TGTGCCAGCAGTATAAACTACGAGCAGTACTTC
>.|.|TRBV4-1|18|TRBJ2-6
CASSQTLGRGSGANVLTF
TGCGCCAGCAGCCAAACCCTCGGACGGGGCTCTGGGGCCAACGTCCTGACTTTC
>TRBD2|.|TRBV6-2/TRBV6-3|15|TRBJ2-4
CASSYPTGGKNIQYF
TGTGCCAGCAGTTACCCCACGGGGGGGAAAAACATTCAGTACTTC
>.|.|TRBV19|14|TRBJ1-5
CATTPSYSNQPQHF
TGTGCCACAACCCCCAGTTATAGCAATCAGCCCCAGCATTTT
>TRBD2|once|TRBV2|13|TRBJ2-7
CASSETSGAEQYF
TGTGCCAGCAGTGAAACTAGCGGGGCCGAGCAGTACTTC
>.|.|TRBV11-2|16|TRBJ1-6
CASSLQRSSYNSPLHF
TGTGCCAGCAGCTTACAGAGGAGCTCCTATAATTCACCCCTCCACTTT
>.|.|TRBV3-1/TRBV3-2|14|TRBJ1-2
CASIGRGVNYGYTF
TGTGCCAGCATTGGTAGGGGCGTTAACTATGGCTACACCTTC
>.|.|TRBV6-1|12|TRBJ2-7
CASSPIRGEQYF
TGTGCCAGCAGCCCTATCAGGGGCGAGCAGTACTTC
>TRBD1|.|TRBV10-2|15|TRBJ2-1
CASTGADRSYNEQFF
TGCGCCAGCACCGGCGCGGACAGGAGCTACAATGAGCAGTTCTTC
>.|.|TRBV7-2|16|TRBJ2-6
CASSLGPRSGANVLTF
TGTGCCAGCAGCTTAGGGCCCCGATCTGGGGCCAACGTCCTGACTTTC
>TRBD2|.|TRBV20-1|15|TRBJ2-5
CSASERRGGQETQYF
TGCAGTGCTAGTGAGAGGCGCGGGGGTCAAGAGACCCAGTACTTC
>.|.|TRBV9|13|TRBJ2-7
CASSGTSAYEQYF
TGTGCCAGCAGCGGAACATCAGCCTACGAGCAGTACTTC
>TRBD1|.|TRBV5-4|16|TRBJ1-2
CASSFPQGQGGYGYTF
TGTGCCAGCAGCTTCCCCCAGGGACAGGGTGGCTATGGCTACACCTTC
>TRBD1|.|TRBV7-3|16|TRBJ1-6
CASSSHHRGLNSPLHF
TGTGCCAGCAGCTCACATCACAGGGGGCTTAATTCACCCCTCCACTTT
>TRBD1|.|TRBV19|14|TRBJ2-1
CASSRDRPYNEQFF
TGTGCCAGTAGCCGGGACAGGCCATACAATGAGCAGTTCTTC